The 8 T cell receptor beta chains listed next were all sequenced from one sample in a study of blood T cell repertoires in COVID-19. TCRdb's table, derived via immunoSEQ multiplex PCR, lists solely in-frame clones and lacks some. The repertoire holds over 45,000 clones, 65% to 80% seen once, with less than 20% in the top ten. Sequencing was carried out using peripheral blood. These receptors were obtained from a human donor with active or convalescent COVID-19. The donor label of this sample is uncertain.

The CDR3 sequence is CATSRVRTEAFF. For the CDR3, the DNA is TGTGCCACCTCCAGGGTCCGCACTGAAGCTTTCTTT. The genes are TRBV11-2 and TRBJ1-1; TRBD1 might be the D (5 bases). Trimming cost V 10 bases and J 4 bases, with 13 bases left between them. Germline-derived CDR1 and CDR2 are SGHAT and FQNNGV. The CDR3 is made up of 12 amino acids.

This clone came up once. This rearrangement joins TRBV24-1 to TRBJ2-5, with TRBD2 matching over 7 bases. V lost 0 bases, J lost 5 bases, and 5 bases stayed unmatched. The CDR3 runs 15 residues. Germline CDR1 reads KGHDR; CDR2 reads SFDVKD. The CDR3 bases are TGTGCCACCAGTGATTTGCGCGGGAGCGGGGAGACCCAGTACTTC. Residues: CATSDLRGSGETQYF.

This chain links TRBV30 with TRBJ2-2, with D perhaps matching TRBD1 (5 bases). The germline gives CDR1 GTSNPN, CDR2 SVGIG (reference sequence). Trimming took 7 bases from V and 0 from J, leaving 18 bases between them. This CDR3 has 16 residues. The CDR3 protein is CALGPGLGPNTGELFF. The DNA for the CDR3 is TGTGCCTTGGGCCCAGGGCTCGGACCGAACACCGGGGAGCTGTTTTTT.

The rearrangement links TRBV4-2 to TRBJ2-7; the D gene is possibly TRBD2 (6 bases). In germline, CDR1 is LGHNA, CDR2 YNFKEQ. The CDR3 length is 16 residues. V was clipped by 3 bases and J by 0 bases, with 15 bases between them. CDR3 sequence (DNA): TGTGCCAGCAGCCAGGAGGGATTTACCCTCTCCTACGAGCAGTACTTC. Translating gives CASSQEGFTLSYEQYF.

The rearrangement joins TRBV29-1 to TRBJ2-7, with TRBD2 matching 7 bases. The CDR3 contains 14 residues. Germline V lookup: CDR1 SQVTM, CDR2 ANQGSEA. The V segment lost 3 bases and the J segment 5 bases; nucleotides outside the gene matches: 10. CDR3 DNA sequence: TGCAGCGTTGAGCCAGGGACTATTACCCACGAGCAGTACTTC. Translation gives CSVEPGTITHEQYF.

V usage is TRBV18 and J usage is TRBJ2-1; D unclear. From germline, CDR1 is KGHSH and CDR2 LQKENI. The CDR3 is 13 residues long. Trimming removed 4 bases from V and 5 bases from J, with 9 bases in between. DNA for the CDR3: TGTGCCAGCTCACAGCTGCGCGACAATGAGCAGTTCTTC. Translation gives CASSQLRDNEQFF.

As regards this clone: The same CDR3 can be traced to other DNA sequences in this sample. The chain carries TRBV5-4 and TRBJ2-2; the match to TRBD2 covers 9 bases. V dropped 5 bases and J dropped 3; count of bases not matched to a gene: 2. The CDR3 length is 14 residues. Germline lookup yields CDR1 SGHNT and CDR2 YYREEE (reference sequence). The CDR3 region is CASSRTSDTGELFF. The CDR3 coding sequence is TGTGCCAGCAGTAGGACTAGCGACACCGGGGAGCTGTTTTTT.

The table lists this clone with a few counts. V usage is TRBV7-3 and J usage is TRBJ2-1; 11 positions agree with TRBD2. J gave up 4 bases and V 4 bases, and 9 bases lay outside the gene matches. The CDR3 loop spans 17 amino acids. The germline gives CDR1 SGHTA, CDR2 FQGTGA. As DNA, the CDR3 is TGTGCCAGCAGCTCATTCGTGGGGACTAGCGGATACAATGAGCAGTTCTTC. Protein sequence: CASSSFVGTSGYNEQFF.